This section outlines one TCR beta chain sequence together with its context. Its specificity is not known. This sample was included in a study of T cells expressing NK-cell markers. Looking at the study overall: HCMV seropositivity characterized seven of the eight sequenced donors, and seronegativity one. Study-wide results and limits: Six of the donors carried dominant NKG2C+ clonotypes that took up roughly 1.0-8% of their CD8+ T cells.

TCRdb derives one entry per CDR3 protein from the 5' RACE reads, leaving out DNA. Its listing shows more than 400,000 distinct CDR3 sequences. Sequences were obtained from blood T cells: a sorted CD56 or NKG2C T cell subset, CD4+ or CD8+ T cells, or bulk PBMC T cells (not recorded which). The receptor comes from a woman between 18 and 75 years old in good health.

The CDR3 sequence is CASRGTGGNQPQHF. The chain is built from TRBV4-1 and TRBJ1-5; with no DNA, the TCRdb D assignment of TRBD1 cannot be verified. Looked up from germline, CDR1 is MGHRA and CDR2 is YSYEKL. The CDR3 extends over 14 amino acids.